This T cell receptor (beta chain) comes out of a study of early T cells in non-severe SARS-CoV-2 infection. Study in general: Sequencing input comprised bulk RNA from unsorted whole blood; chain pairing was not available. Study results and caveats: Anti-spike CD8 responses were favored by VDJdb matching, which missed private and CD4 specificities.

Details on this clonotype: The antigen remains unidentified.

CDR1 is SGDLS, CDR2 YYNGEE, per germline. The CDR3 covers 17 residues. Trimming took 0 bases from V and 2 from J, leaving 15 bases between them. The TCR library protocol was used to attach unique molecular identifiers. These identifiers were attached to individual cDNA molecules. MiXCR, run by TCRdb on the 5' RACE reads, gives a single entry per CDR3 protein. The sample consists of about 30,000 distinct CDR3 sequences, about 5.3% of them appearing once. The chain has TRBV9 and TRBJ2-1, with D tentatively TRBD2 (6 bases). This clonotype was sampled from an adult who was a healthcare worker with PCR-confirmed SARS-CoV-2 infection or an uninfected control (not recorded which). The source material was whole blood. The CDR3, as DNA: TGTGCCAGCAGCGTAGGTCCTAGCGCGTTACCCTACAATGAGCAGTTCTTC. This sequence encodes CASSVGPSALPYNEQFF.